The 32 T cell receptor beta chains reported below all come from one sample, sequenced in a study of T cells in Graves' hyperthyroidism and ophthalmopathy. Template material for amplifying TCR beta CDR3 regions consisted of RNA transcripts. When the TCR CDR3 underwent first-round RT-PCR, the HTBI primer set was used. TCRdb re-called the multiplex PCR reads through MiXCR, storing one row per CDR3 protein. The top ten hold more than 7% of the sample, which has hundreds of thousands of distinct CDR3 sequences, nearly 45% seen once. The sequencing sample was made of peripheral blood or thyroid tissue (not recorded which). These receptors originate from an adult man with Graves' disease, either hyperthyroidism or ophthalmopathy (not recorded which).

This clonotype appeared a few times. CDR3 in DNA: TGTGCCAGCGTTGTTCCGTCAGGGAGGCCCTATGGCTACACCTTC. It encodes CASVVPSGRPYGYTF. This rearrangement joins TRBV25-1 to TRBJ1-2; D perhaps matches TRBD1 (5 bases). The CDR3 loop spans 15 amino acids. Germline CDR1 and CDR2: MGHDK and SYGVNS. The ends were cut back, 8 bases at V and 4 bases at J, with 20 bases in the middle.

V is TRBV12-3 or TRBV12-4 and J is TRBJ2-6; D is undetermined. V lost 7 bases and J 2 bases, leaving 6 bases between the germline ends. The CDR3 is 13 amino acids. In DNA, the CDR3 is TGTGCCAGCACAAGCGCTGGGGCCAACGTCCTGACTTTC. Translated, it gives CASTSAGANVLTF.

About this clonotype: Since a much larger clone is just one base distant, this may be a read error. It is likely a read error, because the conserved phenylalanine at the end of the CDR3 is missing. V is TRBV29-1 and J is TRBJ1-6, with 7 bases that match TRBD1. Germline CDR1 SQVTM, CDR2 ANQGSEA. The V and J ends lost 7 bases and 10 bases, in that order; junction bases with no gene match: 10. The CDR3 is 13 amino acids. CDR3 nucleotide sequence: TGCAGCGCCCAAGGGGGCCTTGACTCACCCCTCCACTTG. This encodes CSAQGGLDSPLHL.

This rearrangement joins TRBV19 to TRBJ1-5, with D maybe TRBD1 (6 bases). Germline CDR1 LNHDA, CDR2 SQIVND (reference sequence). Trimming stripped 4 bases from V and 7 bases from J, with 8 bases between. The length of the CDR3 is 12 residues. As DNA, the CDR3 is TGTGCCAGTAGTAATACAGGGCAGCCCCAGCATTTT. Encoded protein: CASSNTGQPQHF.

The CDR3 DNA follows: TGTGCCAGCAGCTTGACACGGGACGGCGCTATAACCGGGGAGCTGTTTTTT. The encoded protein is CASSLTRDGAITGELFF. The chain couples TRBV7-9 to TRBJ2-2; D is tentatively TRBD1 or TRBD2 (5 bases each). Between the trimmed V and J ends, which lost 3 bases and 5 bases, there was a span of 19 bases. CDR1 is SEHNR, CDR2 FQNEAQ, per germline (reference sequence). This CDR3 has 17 amino acids.

The chain joins TRBV7-8 to TRBJ1-1; no reliable D call. This CDR3 is 14 amino acids long. V was pared by 6 bases and J by 4 bases, with 15 bases between. Germline-derived CDR1 and CDR2 are SGHVS and FQNEAQ. DNA of the CDR3: TGTGCCAGCAGTCCCTATGTGGGGTTCACTGAAGCTTTCTTT. Its translation is CASSPYVGFTEAFF.

This clonotype showed up many times. V and J are TRBV12-3 or TRBV12-4 and TRBJ1-1; no clear D. The CDR3 runs 14 residues. V was pared by 5 bases and J by 10 bases, with 20 bases between. The CDR3 here is CASSPQRPDTVAFF. In nucleotides, the CDR3 is TGTGCCAGCAGTCCCCAACGACCGGATACCGTAGCTTTCTTT.

Notes on this clonotype: A much larger clone differs by one base, so this may be a read error. The V call is TRBV12-3 or TRBV12-4, the J call TRBJ1-2; 12 bases are shared with TRBD1. Germline trimming cut 1 base from V and 6 bases from J; bases unmatched to any gene: 3. This CDR3 is built from 15 residues. This CDR3 reads CASSLGGTGGHGYTF. The CDR3 DNA reads TGTGCCAGCAGTTTAGGAGGGACAGGGGGCCATGGCTACACCTTC.

V is TRBV7-9 and J is TRBJ2-3; no reliable D call. Per the germline V gene, CDR1 is SEHNR and CDR2 is FQNEAQ (reference sequence). This CDR3 is 12 amino acids long. V was clipped by 4 bases and J by 2 bases, with 4 bases between them. The CDR3 here is CASSSLTDTQYF. The CDR3 DNA reads as TGTGCCAGCAGCTCCCTCACAGATACGCAGTATTTT.

The chain recombines TRBV13 with TRBJ2-7; D is ambiguous. Germline assignment: CDR1 PRHDT and CDR2 FYEKMQ (reference sequence). The V and J ends lost 5 bases and 1 base respectively, with 12 bases between them. This CDR3 region has 14 residues. CDR3 region: CASSVGLSSYEQYF. DNA of the CDR3: TGTGCCAGCAGCGTTGGCCTATCTTCCTACGAGCAGTACTTC. Using reference TRBV13 and TRBJ2-7 for the parts outside the CDR3, the full variable domain is AAGVIQSPRHLIKEKRETATLKCYPIPRHDTVYWYQQGPGQDPQFLISFYEKMQSDKGSIPDRFSAQQFSDYHSELNMSSLELGDSALYFCASSVGLSSYEQYFGPGTRLTVT.

The rearrangement uses TRBV24-1 and TRBJ2-5; TRBD2 matches at 8 bases. The length of the CDR3 is 16 residues. CDR1 is KGHDR, CDR2 SFDVKD, per germline. Trimming took 5 bases from V and 2 from J; bases not matched to a gene: 9. Here the CDR3 DNA reads TGTGCCACCAGTGCCCTGAGTATAGCGGGACAAGAGACCCAGTACTTC. Amino acids: CATSALSIAGQETQYF.

This clonotype showed up just a few times. This chain joins TRBV19 and TRBJ1-2; the D is unclear. V dropped 4 bases and J dropped 1 base, with 19 bases sitting between them. CDR3 length: 17 amino acids. CDR1 and CDR2 from the germline V gene are LNHDA and SQIVND (reference sequence). CDR3 region: CASSTPGQTSNNYGYTF. The CDR3 DNA follows: TGTGCCAGTAGTACGCCAGGCCAAACATCGAATAACTATGGCTACACCTTC.

This clonotype occurred a few times. The CDR3 region is CSARDRQGFWRYTF. The CDR3 DNA sequence: TGCAGTGCTAGAGATAGACAGGGTTTTTGGCGCTACACCTTC. The V call is TRBV20-1, the J call TRBJ1-2; 7 bases map to TRBD1. Germline-derived CDR1 and CDR2 are DFQATT and SNEGSKA (reference sequence). The CDR3 spans 14 residues. The trim removed 0 bases at V and 9 bases at J, leaving 10 bases unmatched.

J is TRBJ1-3 and V is TRBV20-1, with no clear D. CDR3 length: 14 residues. CDR1 DFQATT and CDR2 SNEGSKA come from the germline V gene (reference sequence). Trimming left V 1 base short and J 2 bases short, with 9 bases between. In DNA form, the CDR3 reads TGCAGTGCTAGAGGGGTGGAAACTGGAAACACCATATATTTT. It encodes CSARGVETGNTIYF.

As for this clonotype: A much more abundant neighbour one base away suggests this may be a read error. V and J are TRBV9 and TRBJ1-3; perhaps TRBD1 as D (5 bases). Trimming shortened V by 3 bases and J by 1 base, and 11 bases separated the two germline ends. Germline CDR1 reads SGDLS; CDR2 reads YYNGEE. This CDR3 contains 15 residues. The CDR3 sequence is CASSAQGLSGNTIYF. In DNA, the CDR3 is TGTGCCAGCAGCGCGCAGGGCCTATCTGGAAACACCATATATTTT.

V usage is TRBV6-6 and J usage is TRBJ1-1, with TRBD1 matching 8 bases. The CDR3 is made up of 15 amino acids. Germline V gene sequence: CDR1 MNHNY, CDR2 SVGAGI (reference sequence). J gave up 0 bases and V 5 bases, and 5 bases lay outside the gene matches. The CDR3 DNA is TGTGCCAGCAGTCACGGACAGGGCGTGAACACTGAAGCTTTCTTT. The encoded protein is CASSHGQGVNTEAFF.

This clonotype occurred a few times. The chain combines TRBV7-3 with TRBJ2-2; D uncertain. The CDR3 totals 12 residues. CDR1 and CDR2 from the germline V gene are SGHTA and FQGTGA. V was cut by 6 bases and J by 3 bases, with 5 bases left in between. The CDR3 region is CASSLHTGELFF. The CDR3 bases are TGTGCCAGCAGTTTACACACCGGGGAGCTGTTTTTT.

This clonotype was seen a handful of times. The chain joins TRBV7-2 to TRBJ1-6; D gene ambiguous. The germline CDR1 and CDR2 sequences are SGHTA and FQGNSA. The CDR3 runs 16 residues. The V end was cut by 5 bases, the J end by 8 bases, with 19 bases between. CDR3 nucleotides: TGTGCCAGCAGCCATGCACAGACAACGGGTCATTCACCCCTCCACTTT. This sequence encodes CASSHAQTTGHSPLHF.

On this clonotype itself: A much larger clone differs by one base, so this may be a read error. The chain uses TRBV2 and TRBJ2-5; TRBD1 aligns across 8 bases. The CDR3 is 15 amino acids. CDR1 and CDR2 from the germline V gene are SNHLY and FYNNEI. V was clipped by 5 bases and J by 5 bases; unmatched bases: 10. The CDR3 reads CASSPDGRGRETQYF. The DNA for the CDR3 is TGTGCCAGCAGTCCGGACGGCAGGGGGCGGGAGACCCAGTACTTC.

This clonotype was observed many times. The chain employs TRBV7-2 and TRBJ2-2; D may be TRBD1 (5 bases). CDR1 SGHTA and CDR2 FQGNSA come from the germline V gene. V was clipped by 1 base and J by 1 base, with 10 bases between them. This CDR3 contains 16 residues. CDR3 nucleotides: TGTGCCAGCAGCTTAGTCTGGGGCAGGAACACCGGGGAGCTGTTTTTT. Its translation: CASSLVWGRNTGELFF.

CDR3 sequence: CSALGDRGEQFF. In DNA, the CDR3 is TGCAGTGCTCTGGGGGACAGGGGTGAGCAGTTCTTC. The chain uses TRBV20-1 and TRBJ2-1; 10 bases line up with TRBD1. Germline assignment: CDR1 DFQATT and CDR2 SNEGSKA (reference sequence). There are 12 residues in the CDR3. Trimming at V came to 5 bases and at J to 9 bases, leaving 4 bases not matched to a gene.

The chain links TRBV11-1 to TRBJ2-7; D is tentatively TRBD1 or TRBD2 (5 bases each). CDR3 size: 11 residues. Per germline, CDR1 SGHAT and CDR2 FQDESV (reference sequence). The germline V and J ends were trimmed by 11 bases and 6 bases, with 14 bases remaining between them. The CDR3 loop is CAPHRGREQYF. The CDR3 nucleotides read TGTGCCCCCCACCGGGGCCGCGAGCAGTACTTC.

This rearrangement joins TRBV7-9 to TRBJ1-1; no clear D gene. V was clipped by 1 base and J by 3 bases, with 6 bases between them. CDR3 size: 13 residues. From germline, CDR1 is SEHNR and CDR2 FQNEAQ (reference sequence). CDR3 nucleotides: TGTGCCAGCAGCTTAGTAAGAGACACTGAAGCTTTCTTT. This sequence encodes CASSLVRDTEAFF.

This clonotype has at least ten counts. The chain couples TRBV7-2 to TRBJ2-7; D unresolved. The CDR3 contains 13 residues. V was clipped by 1 base and J by 4 bases, with 8 bases between them. The V gene's germline CDR1 is SGHTA and CDR2 FQGNSA. In nucleotides, the CDR3 is TGTGCCAGCAGCTTAGGGTCGAGATACGAGCAGTACTTC. It is translated as CASSLGSRYEQYF. Looking up the rest from reference TRBV7-2 and TRBJ2-7 gives the full variable domain: GAGVSQSPSNKVTEKGKDVELRCDPISGHTALYWYRQSLGQGLEFLIYFQGNSAPDKSGLPSDRFSAERTGGSVSTLTIQRTQQEDSAVYLCASSLGSRYEQYFGPGTRLTVT.

Many counts were recorded for this clonotype. The rearrangement uses TRBV10-3 and TRBJ1-5; no clear D. The V and J ends lost 10 bases and 6 bases respectively, with 13 bases between them. Germline CDR1 and CDR2: ENHRY and SYGVKD. The CDR3 is made up of 12 amino acids. The DNA for the CDR3 is TGTGCCAGCTTTGAGCCCCCTCAGCCCCAGCATTTT. Its protein product is CASFEPPQPQHF.

This clonotype has more than one count but fewer than ten. Mismatch with germline at one junction end may stem from a read error. The chain carries TRBV10-3 and TRBJ1-3; D ambiguous. Germline V CDR1 and CDR2: ENHRY, SYGVKD. The CDR3 loop spans 15 amino acids. For the CDR3, the DNA is TGTGCCAGCAGTTATTCGCCGAGCTCTGGAAACACCATATATTTT. Translation gives CASSYSPSSGNTIYF.

This clonotype was recorded many times. V and J are TRBV7-9 and TRBJ1-1; D is perhaps TRBD1 (5 bases). Germline V gives CDR1 SEHNR, CDR2 FQNEAQ (reference sequence). V was trimmed by 3 bases and J by 4 bases, leaving 9 bases between them. The CDR3 consists of 13 residues. The CDR3 here is CASSLGGITEAFF. In DNA form, the CDR3 reads TGTGCCAGCAGCTTGGGGGGGATCACTGAAGCTTTCTTT.

In its sample, this clonotype was seen many times. An end of the junction does not agree with germline; a read error may underlie this. V and J are TRBV7-7 and TRBJ2-5; no firm D call. This CDR3 is built from 14 residues. The V gene's germline CDR1 is SSHAT and CDR2 FNYEAQ (reference sequence). The CDR3 region is CASSSGFAVETQYF. DNA for the CDR3: TGTGCTAGCAGTTCAGGCTTCGCCGTAGAGACCCAGTACTTC.

This clonotype was picked up many times. The chain joins TRBV29-1 to TRBJ1-5; D perhaps matches TRBD1 (5 bases). This CDR3 is 14 amino acids long. The V and J ends lost 5 bases and 2 bases respectively, with 13 bases between them. CDR1 is SQVTM and CDR2 is ANQGSEA in the germline V gene. The CDR3 reads CSVSMGVRNQPQHF. The CDR3 DNA reads as TGCAGCGTTAGTATGGGGGTGCGCAATCAGCCCCAGCATTTT.

This chain joins TRBV27 and TRBJ1-6; a possible D gene is TRBD1 (5 bases). V gave up 5 bases and J gave up 5 bases, with 19 bases separating them. The CDR3 runs to 17 residues. CDR1 MNHEY and CDR2 SMNVEV come from the germline V gene (reference sequence). CDR3 in amino acids: CASSLRGRGIDNSPLHF. The CDR3 nucleotides read TGTGCCAGCAGTCTAAGAGGTCGGGGGATAGATAATTCACCCCTCCACTTT.

The chain links TRBV5-1 to TRBJ1-1; D is perhaps TRBD1 (5 bases). This CDR3 is 16 amino acids long. From germline, CDR1 is SGHRS and CDR2 YFSETQ. The V end lost 1 base, the J end lost 4 bases, and 17 bases lay between the germline ends. CDR3 sequence (DNA): TGCGCCAGCAGCTTGCCGGACAAGTATGTGTCCACTGAAGCTTTCTTT. Translating it yields CASSLPDKYVSTEAFF.

This clonotype has at least ten counts. The CDR3 region is CASSPRTAGPAGYTF. In DNA form, the CDR3 reads TGTGCCAGCAGCCCTCGGACAGCGGGACCTGCTGGCTACACCTTC. V and J are TRBV7-2 and TRBJ1-2; possibly TRBD1 for D (6 bases). Trimming took off 5 bases at V and 7 bases at J, with 20 bases between the two ends. The CDR3 runs 15 residues. Germline assignment: CDR1 SGHTA and CDR2 FQGNSA.